This T cell receptor (beta chain) was captured by sequencing in a study of CD8 T cells in Susac syndrome. RNA totalling about 0.5 to 1 ug underwent reverse transcription with random hexamers. Amplification of TCR beta CDR3 used immunoSEQ multiplex PCR across 54 Vbeta and 13 Jbeta. MiXCR, run by TCRdb on the immunoSEQ multiplex PCR reads, gives a single entry per CDR3 protein. This table has about 100,000 distinct CDR3 sequences, 95% appearing once. From blood CD8+ and CD4+ T cells, TCR beta sequences were generated. All included Susac syndrome patients satisfied recently defined diagnostic criteria for definite or probable disease. About this clonotype: Its antigen is currently unknown.

There are 15 residues in the CDR3. V lost 1 base, J lost 1 base, and 1 base stayed unmatched. Broader study findings: Detection of Susac-specific public clones gave around 15 in total CD8+ repertoires and several in CD8+ TEMRA repertoires.

The J gene is TRBJ2-3, the V gene TRBV12-3 or TRBV12-4; 8 bases line up with TRBD2. This receptor was obtained from a human donor with Susac syndrome. Sequenced: CD8+ T cells from PBMCs. Written as DNA, the CDR3 is TGTGCCAGCAGTTTAGGTAGCGGGGGCACAGATACGCAGTATTTT. It codes for CASSLGSGGTDTQYF.